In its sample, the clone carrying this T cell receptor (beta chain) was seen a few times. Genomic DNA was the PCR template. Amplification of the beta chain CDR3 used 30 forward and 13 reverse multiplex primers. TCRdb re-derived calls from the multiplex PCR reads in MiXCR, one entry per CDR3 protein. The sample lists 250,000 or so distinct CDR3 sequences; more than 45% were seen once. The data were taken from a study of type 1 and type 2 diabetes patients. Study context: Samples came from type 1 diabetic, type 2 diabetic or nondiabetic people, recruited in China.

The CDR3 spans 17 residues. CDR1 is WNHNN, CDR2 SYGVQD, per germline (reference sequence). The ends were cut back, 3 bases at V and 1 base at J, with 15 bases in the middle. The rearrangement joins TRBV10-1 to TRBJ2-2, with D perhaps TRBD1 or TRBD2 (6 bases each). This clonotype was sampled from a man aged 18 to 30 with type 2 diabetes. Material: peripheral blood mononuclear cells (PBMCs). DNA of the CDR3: TGCGCCAGCAGTGATCGGAGGGGGGCTAAGAACACCGGGGAGCTGTTTTTT. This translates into CASSDRRGAKNTGELFF.